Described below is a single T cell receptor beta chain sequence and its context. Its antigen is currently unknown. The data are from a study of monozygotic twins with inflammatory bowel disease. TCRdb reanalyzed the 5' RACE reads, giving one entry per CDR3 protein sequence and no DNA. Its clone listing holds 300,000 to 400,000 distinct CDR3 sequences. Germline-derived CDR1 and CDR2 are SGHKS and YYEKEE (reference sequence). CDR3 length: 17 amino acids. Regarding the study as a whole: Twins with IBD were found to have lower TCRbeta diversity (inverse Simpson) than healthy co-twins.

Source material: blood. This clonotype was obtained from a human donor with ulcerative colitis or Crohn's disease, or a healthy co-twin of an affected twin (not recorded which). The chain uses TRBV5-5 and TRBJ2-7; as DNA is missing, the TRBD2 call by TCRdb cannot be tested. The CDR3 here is CASSLAVTGITYDEQYF. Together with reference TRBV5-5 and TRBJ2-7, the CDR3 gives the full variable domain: DAGVTQSPTHLIKTRGQQVTLRCSPISGHKSVSWYQQVLGQGPQFIFQYYEKEERGRGNFPDRFSARQFPNYSSELNVNALLLGDSALYLCASSLAVTGITYDEQYFGPGTRLTVT.